Listed below are T cell receptor beta chains from one sample, sequenced in a study of T-cell memory formation after mild COVID-19. TCRdb re-called the 5' RACE reads with MiXCR, one entry per CDR3 protein. This sample has 350,000 to 500,000 distinct CDR3 sequences; 18% occur once, and the top ten carry 20% to 25%. What was sequenced was PBMCs or a T cell subset sorted from them (not recorded which). Receptors were obtained from a man between 18 and 35 years old who had mild COVID-19 (a few samples of this study predate the infection). Cell type and time point are not known. Each CDR3 is given with its conserved first and last residue.

TRBJ1-2 | TRBV3-1 | CASGVTGTPNYGYTF
TRBJ2-1 | TRBV5-4 | CASSSARQDEQFF
TRBJ2-2 | TRBV7-2 | CASSSRDRANTGELFF
TRBJ2-3 | TRBV9 | CASIGDGTDTQYF
TRBJ2-1 | TRBV20-1 | CSANPGGGLNNEQFF
TRBJ2-1 | TRBV12-3/TRBV12-4 | CASRKTSGGANEQFF
TRBJ2-3 | TRBV27 | CASSLLGPQGPSTDTQYF
TRBJ2-5 | TRBV7-9 | CASSSPSAVQETQYF
TRBJ1-3 | TRBV5-1 | CASSLRGGVGNTIYF
TRBJ1-4 | TRBV5-1 | CASSLEASNEKLFF
TRBJ1-5 | TRBV5-5 | CASSLTGMGNQPQHF
TRBJ2-5 | TRBV29-1 | CSVEEDTQHNQETQYF
TRBJ1-1 | TRBV20-1 | CSARGWIARRNTEAFF
TRBJ2-7 | TRBV9 | CASSPSPGYEQYF
TRBJ1-1 | TRBV7-9 | CASSQGQTYMNTEAFF
TRBJ2-5 | TRBV7-2 | CASIERTGQETQYF
TRBJ2-3 | TRBV20-1 | CSARGDGTDTQYF
TRBJ1-5 | TRBV15 | CASGTDNQPQHF
TRBJ2-1 | TRBV12-3/TRBV12-4 | CASRGASGFVAEQFF
TRBJ2-3 | TRBV14 | CASSQGTNTDTQYF
TRBJ1-6 | TRBV6-6 | CASLEDREYSPLHF
TRBJ1-1 | TRBV25-1 | CASSVRQEAFF
TRBJ1-5 | TRBV20-1 | CSAISGNNQPQHF
TRBJ1-2 | TRBV12-3/TRBV12-4 | CASSYYERVRYGYTF
TRBJ2-3 | TRBV5-1 | CASSLGNPTTGDTQYF
TRBJ2-2 | TRBV20-1 | CSATSLAGGNTGELFF
TRBJ2-7 | TRBV4-3 | CASSSRQVGDEQYF
TRBJ1-1 | TRBV10-3 | CAISESRRRAGTEAFF
TRBJ2-3 | TRBV20-1 | CSEVGGKTTDTQYF
TRBJ2-5 | TRBV12-3/TRBV12-4 | CASSFNRETQYF
TRBJ1-1 | TRBV20-1 | CSRGGRTEAFF
TRBJ1-1 | TRBV23-1 | CASSQLVSRNTEAFF
TRBJ2-1 | TRBV3-1 | CASRVGPWGFHEQFF
TRBJ1-5 | TRBV20-1 | CSATPPGMKYQPQHF
TRBJ1-5 | TRBV12-5 | CASGSDSGQPQHF
TRBJ2-1 | TRBV12-3/TRBV12-4 | CASSLERVLNEQFF
TRBJ2-1 | TRBV7-3 | CASSGLAGAYNEQFF
TRBJ2-7 | TRBV4-2 | CASSRLGRGDGTYEQYF
TRBJ2-5 | TRBV19 | CASKEEGKQETQYF
TRBJ2-5 | TRBV7-2 | CASREQQGQETQYF
TRBJ1-2 | TRBV20-1 | CSAGKQAFYGYTF
TRBJ1-3 | TRBV5-1 | CATTDVGNTIYF
TRBJ2-3 | TRBV7-2 | CASSSTGLSTDTQYF
TRBJ2-1 | TRBV5-1 | CASKNLKANEQFF